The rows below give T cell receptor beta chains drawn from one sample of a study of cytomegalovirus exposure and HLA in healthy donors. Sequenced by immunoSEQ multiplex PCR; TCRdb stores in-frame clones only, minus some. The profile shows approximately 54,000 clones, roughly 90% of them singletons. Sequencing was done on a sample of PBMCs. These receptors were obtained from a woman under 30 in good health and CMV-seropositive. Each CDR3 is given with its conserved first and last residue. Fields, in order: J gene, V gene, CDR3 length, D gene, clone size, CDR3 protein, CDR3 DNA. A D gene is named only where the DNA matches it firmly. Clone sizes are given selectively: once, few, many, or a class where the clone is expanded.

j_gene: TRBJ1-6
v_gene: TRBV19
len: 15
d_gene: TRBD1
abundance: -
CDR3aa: CATTGTGARSSPLHF
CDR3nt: TGTGCCACCACCGGGACAGGGGCTAGGAGTTCACCCCTCCACTTT

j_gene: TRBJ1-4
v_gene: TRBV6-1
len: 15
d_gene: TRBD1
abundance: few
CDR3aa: CASSDGRQGAEKLFF
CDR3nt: TGTGCCAGCAGTGATGGGAGGCAGGGGGCTGAAAAACTGTTTTTT

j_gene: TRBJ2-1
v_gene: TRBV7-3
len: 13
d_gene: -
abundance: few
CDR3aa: CASSFGGNNEQFF
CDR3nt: TGTGCCAGCAGCTTTGGCGGGAATAATGAGCAGTTCTTC

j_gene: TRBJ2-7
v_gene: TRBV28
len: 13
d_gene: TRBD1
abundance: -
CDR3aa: CASSGQETYEQYF
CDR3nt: TGTGCCAGCAGTGGACAGGAAACCTACGAGCAGTACTTC

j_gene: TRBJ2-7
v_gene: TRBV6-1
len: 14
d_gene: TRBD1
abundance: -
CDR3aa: CASCLADRDREQYF
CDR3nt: TGTGCCAGCTGTTTAGCGGACAGGGACAGGGAGCAGTACTTC

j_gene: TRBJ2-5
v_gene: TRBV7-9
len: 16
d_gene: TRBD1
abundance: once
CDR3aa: CASSLARDRGQWTQYF
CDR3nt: TGTGCCAGCAGCTTAGCCCGGGACAGGGGCCAGTGGACCCAGTACTTC

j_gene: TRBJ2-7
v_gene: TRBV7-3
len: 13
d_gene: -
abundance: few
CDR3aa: CASSSGTTDEQYF
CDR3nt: TGTGCCAGCAGCTCCGGGACAACAGACGAGCAGTACTTC

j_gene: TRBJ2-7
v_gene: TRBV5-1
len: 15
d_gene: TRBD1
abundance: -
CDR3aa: CASSLGQGATYEQYF
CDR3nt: TGCGCCAGCAGCTTGGGACAGGGGGCAACCTACGAGCAGTACTTC

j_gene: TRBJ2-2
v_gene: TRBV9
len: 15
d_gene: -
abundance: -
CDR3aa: CASSVAGTNTGELFF
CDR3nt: TGTGCCAGCAGCGTTGCCGGGACTAACACCGGGGAGCTGTTTTTT

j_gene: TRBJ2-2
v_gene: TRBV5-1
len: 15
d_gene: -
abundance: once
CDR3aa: CASSLSGRGNGELFF
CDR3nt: TGCGCCAGCAGCTTGTCCGGCAGGGGCAACGGGGAGCTGTTTTTT

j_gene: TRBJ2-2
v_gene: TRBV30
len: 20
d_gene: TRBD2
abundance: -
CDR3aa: CAWSDILAGGRGLKVGELFF
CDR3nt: TGTGCCTGGAGTGACATACTAGCGGGGGGCCGCGGCCTTAAGGTTGGGGAGCTGTTTTTT

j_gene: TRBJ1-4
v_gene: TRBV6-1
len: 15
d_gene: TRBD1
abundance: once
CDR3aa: CASSGGNRGLEKLFF
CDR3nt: TGTGCCAGCAGTGGAGGTAACAGGGGGCTTGAAAAACTGTTTTTT

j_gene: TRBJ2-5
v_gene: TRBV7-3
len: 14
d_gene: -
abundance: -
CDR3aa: CASSSATGAETQYF
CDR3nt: TGTGCCAGCAGCTCTGCGACAGGAGCAGAGACCCAGTACTTC

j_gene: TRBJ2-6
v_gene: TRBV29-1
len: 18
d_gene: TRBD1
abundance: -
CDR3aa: CSVEQHRGRDSGANVLTF
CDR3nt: TGCAGCGTTGAGCAACACAGGGGGCGGGATTCTGGGGCCAACGTCCTGACTTTC

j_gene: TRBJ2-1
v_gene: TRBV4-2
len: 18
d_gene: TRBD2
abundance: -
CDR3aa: CASSQSGLAGADNNEQFF
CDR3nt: TGTGCCAGCAGCCAATCGGGACTAGCGGGGGCCGATAACAATGAGCAGTTCTTC

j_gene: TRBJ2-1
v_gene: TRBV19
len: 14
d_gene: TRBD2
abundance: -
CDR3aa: CASSNGGGVSEQFF
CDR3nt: TGTGCCAGTAGTAATGGCGGGGGGGTAAGTGAGCAGTTCTTC

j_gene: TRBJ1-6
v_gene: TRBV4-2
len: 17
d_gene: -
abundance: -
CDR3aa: CASSQDQETGFISPLHF
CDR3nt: TGTGCCAGCAGCCAAGATCAAGAGACAGGCTTTATATCACCCCTCCACTTT

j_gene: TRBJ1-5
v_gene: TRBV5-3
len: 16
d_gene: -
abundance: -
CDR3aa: CARSTTTRRSNQPQHF
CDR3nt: TGTGCCAGAAGCACCACGACACGAAGGAGCAATCAGCCCCAGCATTTT

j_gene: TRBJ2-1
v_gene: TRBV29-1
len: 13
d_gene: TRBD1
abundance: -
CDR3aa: CSVGQGSVNEQFF
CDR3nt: TGCAGCGTTGGACAGGGTAGCGTAAATGAGCAGTTCTTC

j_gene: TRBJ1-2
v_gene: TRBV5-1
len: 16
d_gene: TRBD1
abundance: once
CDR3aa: CASSLGMGQGDYGYTF
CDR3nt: TGCGCCAGCAGCTTGGGGATGGGACAGGGCGACTATGGCTACACCTTC

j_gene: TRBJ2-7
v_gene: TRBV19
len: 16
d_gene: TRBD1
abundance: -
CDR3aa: CASSIRSGTGDYEQYF
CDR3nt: TGTGCCAGTAGTATAAGATCCGGGACAGGGGATTACGAGCAGTACTTC

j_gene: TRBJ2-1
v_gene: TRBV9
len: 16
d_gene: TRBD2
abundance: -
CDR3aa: CASSEGTSGGAIAEFF
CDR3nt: TGTGCCAGCAGCGAAGGGACTAGCGGGGGGGCCATCGCAGAGTTCTTC

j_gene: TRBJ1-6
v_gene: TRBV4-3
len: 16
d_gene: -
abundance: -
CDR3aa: CASSQDREDTYSPLHF
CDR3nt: TGCGCCAGCAGCCAAGATCGGGAGGACACTTATTCACCCCTCCACTTT

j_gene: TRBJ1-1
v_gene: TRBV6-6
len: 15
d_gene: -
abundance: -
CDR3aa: CASSYPRARGAEAFF
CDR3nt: TGTGCCAGCAGTTACCCGAGGGCGCGTGGGGCTGAAGCTTTCTTT

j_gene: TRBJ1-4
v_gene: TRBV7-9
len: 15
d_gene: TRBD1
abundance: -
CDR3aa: CASSQGNRGEEKLFF
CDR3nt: TGTGCCAGCAGTCAAGGTAACAGGGGAGAAGAAAAACTGTTTTTT

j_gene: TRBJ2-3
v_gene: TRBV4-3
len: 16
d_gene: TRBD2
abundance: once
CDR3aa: CASSQDWTSGADTQYF
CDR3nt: TGCGCCAGCAGCCAAGATTGGACTAGCGGGGCAGATACGCAGTATTTT